This record looks at one T cell receptor beta chain sequence and its context. As yet, its antigen is unknown. The sample comes from a study of T cell repertoires in aging, cancer and after chemotherapy. Study results and limitations: Loss of evenness, beyond lost richness, contributed to age-related TCR diversity decline in cancer patients. Age-matched healthy donors had significantly more diverse, less clonal blood TCR repertoires than untreated cancer patients. In each cancer cohort, median generation probability increased across chemotherapy, suggesting thymic output rebounded.

The CDR3 contains 14 residues. The V gene end was trimmed by 3 bases and the J gene end by 3 bases; junction bases not matched to a gene: 2. Germline V lookup: CDR1 SEHNR, CDR2 FQNEAQ (reference sequence). The template was genomic DNA from peripheral blood, not RNA. A mixed TRB-A/B primer pool amplified rearranged TRB by multiplex touch-down PCR. TCRdb reanalysed the multiplex PCR reads using MiXCR and keeps one entry per CDR3 protein. Altogether some 5,000 distinct CDR3 sequences are present, 20% to 25% being singletons, with the ten largest covering 8% to 10%. The source of this sequence is a human donor in good health. The donor label of this sample is uncertain. Sample: blood. The genes are TRBV7-9 and TRBJ2-3, with TRBD2 identical over 8 bases. The CDR3 is CASSFRGGTDTQYF. The CDR3 DNA follows: TGTGCCAGCAGCTTCCGGGGGGGGACAGATACGCAGTATTTT.